This TCR beta chain originates from a study of cytomegalovirus exposure and HLA in healthy donors. Study findings and constraints: There were some public TCRs occurring in many donors, but most TCR sequences were rare.

As for this clone: The target antigen is unknown.

J gave up 8 bases and V 0 bases, and 12 bases lay outside the gene matches. Germline values: CDR1 MGHRA, CDR2 YSYEKL. This CDR3 contains 18 residues. The PCR was carried out with 60 Vbeta primers and 13 Jbeta primers. The assay was immunoSEQ multiplex PCR, and TCRdb's table has in-frame clones only and misses some. The table has more than 150,000 clones, roughly 84% seen once. Input material: PBMCs. V usage is TRBV4-1 and J usage is TRBJ2-1, with 11 bases lining up with TRBD2. The sequence came from a girl under three years old in good health and CMV-seronegative. The CDR3 protein is CASSQDPPTSGRPDEQFF. As DNA, the CDR3 is TGCGCCAGCAGCCAAGATCCCCCTACTAGCGGGAGACCCGATGAGCAGTTCTTC.